This T cell receptor beta chain was found in a study of blood T cells in healthy people across ages. This clonotype was seen a few times. Its antigen is as yet unknown. Study conclusions and caveats: Estimated diversity, derived from one million T cells, was regarded as an underestimate.

Alongside a J-beta primer mix, a sample-barcoded 5' primer served in a second PCR lasting about 7 to 11 cycles. Via MiXCR, TCRdb re-called the 5' RACE reads, giving one row per CDR3 protein. The table shows roughly 700,000 distinct CDR3 sequences, with roughly 25% occurring only once. This sample also appeared in a second study, on T cells of mothers and their children. That source notes: Among related mother-child pairs, overlap was slightly higher than in unrelated pairs, though not significantly.

This receptor was identified in a boy younger than 18 in good health. Sequenced sample: blood.

The CDR3 DNA sequence: TGTGCCAGCTCACCGGCGCAGAACCGCTACGAGCAGTACTTC. It codes for CASSPAQNRYEQYF. The V call is TRBV18, the J call TRBJ2-7; D not certain. Trimming pared 3 bases from V and 3 bases from J, leaving 12 bases between. This CDR3 region has 14 residues. Germline V CDR1 and CDR2: KGHSH, LQKENI.